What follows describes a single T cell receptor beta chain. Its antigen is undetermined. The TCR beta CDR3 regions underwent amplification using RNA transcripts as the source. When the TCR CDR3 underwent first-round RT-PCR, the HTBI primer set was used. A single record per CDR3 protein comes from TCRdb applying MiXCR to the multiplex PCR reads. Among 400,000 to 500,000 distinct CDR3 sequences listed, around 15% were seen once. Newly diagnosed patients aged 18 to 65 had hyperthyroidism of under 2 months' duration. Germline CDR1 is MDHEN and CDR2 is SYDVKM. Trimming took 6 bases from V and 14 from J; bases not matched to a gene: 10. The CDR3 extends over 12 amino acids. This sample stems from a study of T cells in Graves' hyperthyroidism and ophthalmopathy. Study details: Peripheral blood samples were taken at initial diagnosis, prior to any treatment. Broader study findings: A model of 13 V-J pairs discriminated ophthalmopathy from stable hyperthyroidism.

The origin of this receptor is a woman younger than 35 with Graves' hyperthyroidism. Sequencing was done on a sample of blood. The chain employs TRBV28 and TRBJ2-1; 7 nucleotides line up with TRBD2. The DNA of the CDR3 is TGTGCCAGCAGCCAGGGCCGACTAGCTAAGTTCTTC. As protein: CASSQGRLAKFF.